The clone carrying this TCR beta chain came up a few times. Its antigen is unknown. Template switching by 5'RACE produced TCR cDNA, adding a universal primer site and UMIs. TCRdb itself ran the 5' RACE reads through MiXCR, one entry per CDR3 protein. The profile covers 450,000 to 650,000 distinct CDR3 sequences, with 21% appearing a single time and less than 20% taken by the ten largest. The sample belongs to a study of T cells after yellow fever vaccination. Study-level findings and limits: The secondary response showed a weaker magnitude and a faster peak, day 5 versus 15.

CDR1 and CDR2 from the germline V gene are MNHEY and SVGEGT. The CDR3 covers 17 residues. V lost 6 bases and J lost 12, with 30 bases in between. The chain employs TRBV6-2 or TRBV6-3 and TRBJ2-1, with D perhaps assigned TRBD1 or TRBD2 (8 bases each). The sequencing used PBMCs, collected roughly 23 days after the first yellow fever vaccination. This TCR was recovered from a man between 18 and 29 years old who received the YFV17D yellow fever vaccine. DNA for the CDR3: TGTGCCAGCAGCTGGGACAGGACTAGCCCCCCACGGGGTCGGCAGTTCTTC. The encoded protein is CASSWDRTSPPRGRQFF.